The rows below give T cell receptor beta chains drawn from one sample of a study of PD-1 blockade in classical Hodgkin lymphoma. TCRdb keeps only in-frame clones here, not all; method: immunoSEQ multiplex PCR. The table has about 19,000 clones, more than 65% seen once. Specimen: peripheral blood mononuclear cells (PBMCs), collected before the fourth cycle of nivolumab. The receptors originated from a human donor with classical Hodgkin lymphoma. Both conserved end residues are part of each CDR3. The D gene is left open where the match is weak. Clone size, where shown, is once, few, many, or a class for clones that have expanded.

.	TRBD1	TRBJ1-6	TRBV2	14	CASSWDRVNSPLHF	TGTGCCAGCAGCTGGGACAGGGTTAATTCACCCCTCCACTTT
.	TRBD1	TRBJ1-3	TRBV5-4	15	CASSDGTASGNTIYF	TGTGCCAGCAGCGACGGGACAGCCTCTGGAAACACCATATATTTT
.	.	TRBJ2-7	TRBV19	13	CASSLLGTAGQYF	TGTGCCAGTAGCCTCTTGGGGACGGCGGGGCAGTACTTC
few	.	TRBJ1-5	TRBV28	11	CASKSNQPQHF	TGTGCCAGCAAATCGAATCAGCCCCAGCATTTT
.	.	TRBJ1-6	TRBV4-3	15	CASSQAAVANSPLHF	TGCGCCAGCAGCCAAGCGGCAGTTGCTAATTCACCCCTCCACTTT
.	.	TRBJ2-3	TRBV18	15	CASSPMDTGTDTQYF	TGTGCCAGCTCACCCATGGACACAGGCACAGATACGCAGTATTTT
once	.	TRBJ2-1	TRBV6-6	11	CASSYGYEQFF	TGTGCCAGCAGTTACGGGTATGAGCAGTTCTTC
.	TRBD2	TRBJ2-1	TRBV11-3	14	CASSLGGGLHEQFF	TGTGCCAGCAGCTTAGGCGGGGGGTTGCATGAGCAGTTCTTC
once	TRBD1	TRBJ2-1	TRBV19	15	CASSQQGARGNEQFF	TGTGCCAGTAGTCAACAGGGGGCGAGGGGCAATGAGCAGTTCTTC
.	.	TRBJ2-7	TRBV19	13	CASSILYSYEQYF	TGTGCCAGTAGTATCCTCTACTCCTACGAGCAGTACTTC
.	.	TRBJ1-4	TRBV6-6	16	CASSSLGGRVNEKLFF	TGTGCCAGCAGCTCCTTGGGGGGGCGGGTTAATGAAAAACTGTTTTTT
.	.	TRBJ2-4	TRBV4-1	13	CASSQDLAVYQYF	TGCGCCAGCAGCCAAGATCTAGCAGTCTATCAGTACTTC
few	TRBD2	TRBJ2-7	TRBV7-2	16	CASSLLGLAGVYEQYF	TGTGCCAGCAGCTTACTGGGACTAGCGGGGGTCTACGAGCAGTACTTC
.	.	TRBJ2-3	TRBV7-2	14	CASSLGPGRDTQYF	TGTGCCAGCAGCTTAGGTCCGGGCCGGGATACGCAGTATTTT
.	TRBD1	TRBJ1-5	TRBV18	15	CASSQTGGNNQPQHF	TGTGCCAGCTCACAGACAGGGGGCAACAATCAGCCCCAGCATTTT
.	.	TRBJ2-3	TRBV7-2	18	CASSLVGFRAGSTDTQYF	TGTGCCAGCAGCTTAGTTGGGTTCCGAGCGGGCAGCACAGATACGCAGTATTTT
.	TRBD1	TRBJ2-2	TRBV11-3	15	CASSFNSGGPGELFF	TGTGCCAGCAGCTTCAATTCAGGGGGCCCCGGGGAGCTGTTTTTT
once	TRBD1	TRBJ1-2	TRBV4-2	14	CASSRGQANYGYTF	TGTGCCAGCAGCCGCGGACAGGCTAACTATGGCTACACCTTC
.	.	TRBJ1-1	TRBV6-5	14	CASSYYGRNTEAFF	TGTGCCAGCAGTTATTACGGTCGGAACACTGAAGCTTTCTTT
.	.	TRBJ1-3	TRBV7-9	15	CASSLVLGTGNTIYF	TGTGCCAGCAGCTTAGTCCTTGGGACGGGAAACACCATATATTTT
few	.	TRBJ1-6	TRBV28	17	CASSLTRWGEENSPLHF	TGTGCCAGCAGTTTAACGAGGTGGGGGGAGGAAAATTCACCCCTCCACTTT
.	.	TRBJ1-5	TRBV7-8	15	CASSSPDTSNQPQHF	TGTGCCAGCAGCTCGCCGGACACAAGCAATCAGCCCCAGCATTTT
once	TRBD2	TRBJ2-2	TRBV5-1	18	CASSRVPFAGANTGELFF	TGCGCCAGCAGCCGCGTCCCTTTCGCGGGGGCGAACACCGGGGAGCTGTTTTTT
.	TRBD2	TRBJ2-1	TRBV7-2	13	CASSPGTSNTQFF	TGTGCCAGCAGCCCAGGGACTAGCAATACGCAGTTCTTC
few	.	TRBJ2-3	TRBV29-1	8	CGTDTQYF	TGCGGTACAGATACGCAGTATTTT
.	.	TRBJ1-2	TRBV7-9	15	CASSPWGASLYGYTF	TGTGCCAGCAGCCCCTGGGGAGCGAGTCTCTATGGCTACACCTTC
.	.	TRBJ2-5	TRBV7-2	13	CASSLVRAGDQYF	TGTGCCAGCAGCTTAGTCAGGGCAGGGGACCAGTACTTC
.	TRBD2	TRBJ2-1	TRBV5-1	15	CASSYALAGYNEQFF	TGCGCCAGCAGCTACGCACTAGCGGGGTACAATGAGCAGTTCTTC
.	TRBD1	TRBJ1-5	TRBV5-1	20	CASSFLSDRGVLSSNQPQHF	TGCGCCAGCAGCTTTTTGAGCGACAGGGGGGTTCTGTCAAGCAATCAGCCCCAGCATTTT
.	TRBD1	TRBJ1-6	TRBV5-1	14	CASSFLEQGPLLHF	TGCGCCAGCAGCTTCCTAGAACAGGGGCCTCTCCTCCACTTT
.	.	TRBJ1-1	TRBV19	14	CASSRESMNTEAFF	TGTGCCAGTAGTAGGGAATCCATGAACACTGAAGCTTTCTTT
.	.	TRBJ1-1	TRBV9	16	CASSVYLDGMNTEAFF	TGTGCCAGCAGCGTTTATCTTGATGGGATGAACACTGAAGCTTTCTTT
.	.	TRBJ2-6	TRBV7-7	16	CASSSKAGAGANVLTF	TGTGCCAGCAGCTCCAAGGCCGGGGCTGGGGCCAACGTCCTGACTTTC
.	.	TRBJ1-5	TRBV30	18	CAWSVNRRFDSGGEPQHF	TGTGCCTGGAGTGTAAACCGCCGATTCGACAGCGGCGGAGAGCCCCAGCATTTT
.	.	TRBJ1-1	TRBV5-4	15	CASSPGGMRNTEAFF	TGTGCCAGCAGCCCGGGGGGAATGCGGAACACTGAAGCTTTCTTT
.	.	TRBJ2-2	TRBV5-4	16	CASSLGRKMNTGELFF	TGTGCCAGCAGCTTAGGACGGAAAATGAACACCGGGGAGCTGTTTTTT
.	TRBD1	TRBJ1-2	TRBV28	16	CASSLTGRGTNYGYTF	TGTGCCAGCAGTTTGACAGGGAGAGGGACTAACTATGGCTACACCTTC
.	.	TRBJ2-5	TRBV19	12	CASSIMGGTQYF	TGTGCCAGTAGTATTATGGGGGGGACCCAGTACTTC
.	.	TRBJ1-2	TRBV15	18	CATSSQELGKTRFQGYTF	TGTGCCACCAGCTCCCAAGAGTTAGGAAAAACCAGGTTTCAAGGCTACACCTTC
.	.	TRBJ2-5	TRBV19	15	CASSSLVGTQETQYF	TGTGCCAGTAGTTCCCTCGTGGGCACTCAAGAGACCCAGTACTTC
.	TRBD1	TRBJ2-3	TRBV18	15	CASSPTGQVGDTQYF	TGTGCCAGCTCACCAACCGGACAGGTAGGAGATACGCAGTATTTT
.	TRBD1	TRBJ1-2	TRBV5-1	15	CASSLEGQGASGYTF	TGCGCCAGCAGCTTAGAGGGACAGGGGGCGAGTGGCTACACCTTC
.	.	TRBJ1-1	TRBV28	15	CASNFLTGRNTEAFF	TGTGCCAGCAACTTTCTCACGGGGCGGAACACTGAAGCTTTCTTT
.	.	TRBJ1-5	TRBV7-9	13	CASTEGSNQPQHF	TGTGCCAGCACTGAGGGGAGCAATCAGCCCCAGCATTTT
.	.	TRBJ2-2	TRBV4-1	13	CASSQDRVKELFF	TGCGCCAGCAGCCAAGATCGAGTGAAGGAGCTGTTTTTT
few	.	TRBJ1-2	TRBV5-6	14	CASSPFRINYGYTF	TGTGCCAGCAGCCCCTTCCGAATAAACTATGGCTACACCTTC
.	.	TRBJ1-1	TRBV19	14	CASSKGDRNTEAFF	TGTGCCAGTAGTAAGGGGGACCGAAACACTGAAGCTTTCTTT
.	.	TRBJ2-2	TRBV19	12	CASSLLTGELFF	TGTGCCAGTAGTCTACTAACCGGGGAGCTGTTTTTT
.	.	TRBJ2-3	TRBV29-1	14	CSVDVQGFDPTQYF	TGCAGCGTTGACGTACAGGGTTTCGATCCTACGCAGTATTTT
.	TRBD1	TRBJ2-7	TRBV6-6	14	CASSQHGTAYEQYF	TGTGCCAGCAGCCAACACGGGACAGCCTACGAGCAGTACTTC
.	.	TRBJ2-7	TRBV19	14	CASSMGTSFGEQYF	TGTGCCAGTAGTATGGGGACTTCCTTCGGGGAGCAGTACTTC
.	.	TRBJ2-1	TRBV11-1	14	CASSFPPGYNEQFF	TGTGCCAGCAGCTTTCCCCCTGGCTACAATGAGCAGTTCTTC
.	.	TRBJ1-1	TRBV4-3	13	CASSQDQYTGAFF	TGCGCCAGCAGCCAAGATCAGTACACTGGAGCTTTCTTT